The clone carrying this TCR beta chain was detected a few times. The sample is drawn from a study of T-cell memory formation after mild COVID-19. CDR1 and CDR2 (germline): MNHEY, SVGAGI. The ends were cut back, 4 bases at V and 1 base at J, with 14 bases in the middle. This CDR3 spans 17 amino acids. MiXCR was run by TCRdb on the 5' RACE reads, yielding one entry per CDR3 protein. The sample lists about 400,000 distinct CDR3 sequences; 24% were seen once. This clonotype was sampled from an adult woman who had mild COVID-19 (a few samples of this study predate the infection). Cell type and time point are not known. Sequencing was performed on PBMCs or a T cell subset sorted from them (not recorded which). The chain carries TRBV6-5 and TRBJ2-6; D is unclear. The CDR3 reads CASSLYSRQSGANVLTF. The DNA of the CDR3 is TGTGCCAGCAGTTTGTACAGTCGGCAGTCTGGGGCCAACGTCCTGACTTTC.